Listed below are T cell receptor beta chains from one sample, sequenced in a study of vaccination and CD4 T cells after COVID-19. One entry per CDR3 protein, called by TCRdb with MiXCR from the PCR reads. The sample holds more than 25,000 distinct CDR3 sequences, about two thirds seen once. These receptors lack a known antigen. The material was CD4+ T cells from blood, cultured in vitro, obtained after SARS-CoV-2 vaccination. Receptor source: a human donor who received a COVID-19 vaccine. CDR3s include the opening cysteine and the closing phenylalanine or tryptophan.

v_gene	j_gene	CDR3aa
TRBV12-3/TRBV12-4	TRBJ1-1	CASSLQTDMNTEAFF
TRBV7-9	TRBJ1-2	CASSAGQYGYTF
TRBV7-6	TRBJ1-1	CASSFYGETEAFF
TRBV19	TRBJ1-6	CASSMSQSNSPLHF
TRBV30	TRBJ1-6	CAWSVIRSTGNRDNSPLHF
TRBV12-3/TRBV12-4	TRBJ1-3	CASSLSLSGNTIYF
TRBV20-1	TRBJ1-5	CSATGGAQPQHF
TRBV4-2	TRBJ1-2	CASSQESGQVYGYTF
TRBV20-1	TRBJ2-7	CSARDPTGGAYEQYF
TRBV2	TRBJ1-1	CATSGTVNTEAFF
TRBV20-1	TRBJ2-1	CSATTGQSIYNEQFF
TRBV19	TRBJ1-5	CASSIMQGYGNQPQHF
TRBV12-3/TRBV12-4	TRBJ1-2	CASSPREFERYGYTF
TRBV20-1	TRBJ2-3	CSVNSGAFTDTQYF
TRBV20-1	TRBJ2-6	CSAVDRGGANVLTF
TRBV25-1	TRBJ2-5	CASSEAGGDQETQYF
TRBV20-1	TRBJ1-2	CSASLGFENSYGYTF
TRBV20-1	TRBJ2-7	CSAVTSYEQYF
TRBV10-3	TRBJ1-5	CAISEYNDQPQHF
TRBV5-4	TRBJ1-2	CASPDGAARDNYGYTF
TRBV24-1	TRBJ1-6	CATSDSNGRPLHF
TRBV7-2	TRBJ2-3	CASTISGISTDTQYF
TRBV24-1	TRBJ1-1	CATSDYGTGEGAFF
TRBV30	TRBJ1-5	CAWTAQGRQPQHF
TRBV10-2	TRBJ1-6	CASSDPRQGAPYNSPLHF
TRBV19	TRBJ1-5	CASTGGGRLQPQHF
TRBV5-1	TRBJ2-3	CASSYVSARDTQYF
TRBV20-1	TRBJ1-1	CSATRGQSNTEAFF
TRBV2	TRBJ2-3	CASSLGLAGGVRGTDTQYF
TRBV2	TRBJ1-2	CASKLEDSSRDYGYTF
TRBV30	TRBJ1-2	CAWRGTGAYRYTF
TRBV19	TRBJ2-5	CASSRQETQYF
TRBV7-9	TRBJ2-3	CASSFRAYTDTQYF
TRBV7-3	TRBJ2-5	CASSSRSQETQYF
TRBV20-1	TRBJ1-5	CSARNGVRSNQPQHF